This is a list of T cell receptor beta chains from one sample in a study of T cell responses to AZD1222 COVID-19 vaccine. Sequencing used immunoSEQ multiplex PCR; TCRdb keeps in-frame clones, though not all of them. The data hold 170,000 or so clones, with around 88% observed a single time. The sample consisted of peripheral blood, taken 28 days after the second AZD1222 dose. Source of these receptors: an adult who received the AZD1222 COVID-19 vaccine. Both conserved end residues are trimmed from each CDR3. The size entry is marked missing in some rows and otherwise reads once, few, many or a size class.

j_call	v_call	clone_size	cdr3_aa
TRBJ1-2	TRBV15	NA	ATSRETGGGYGYT
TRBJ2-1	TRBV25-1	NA	ASSEWGGAEQF
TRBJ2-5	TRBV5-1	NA	ASSLGLETLQETQY
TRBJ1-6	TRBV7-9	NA	ATPRAGDNSPLH
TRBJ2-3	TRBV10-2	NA	ASIPNPREDSETDTQY
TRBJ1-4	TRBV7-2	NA	ASSPGQGSTNEKLF
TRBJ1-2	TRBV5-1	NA	ASSLGPTGTGNGYT
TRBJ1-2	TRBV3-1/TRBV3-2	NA	ASSPTTGGSGYT
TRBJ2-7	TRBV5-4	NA	ASSLLLAGGPTYEQY
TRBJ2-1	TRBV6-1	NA	ASSGDRGDRDNEQF
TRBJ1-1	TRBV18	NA	ASSPQGIEAF
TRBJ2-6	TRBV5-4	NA	ASTTQGSGANVLT
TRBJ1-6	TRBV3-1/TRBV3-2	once	ASSQEFAAPLH
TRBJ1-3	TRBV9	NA	ASSVGGAAGNTIY
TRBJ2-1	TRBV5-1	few	ASSLGRKFAGTGANEQF
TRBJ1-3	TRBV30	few	AWSYNGASSGNTIY